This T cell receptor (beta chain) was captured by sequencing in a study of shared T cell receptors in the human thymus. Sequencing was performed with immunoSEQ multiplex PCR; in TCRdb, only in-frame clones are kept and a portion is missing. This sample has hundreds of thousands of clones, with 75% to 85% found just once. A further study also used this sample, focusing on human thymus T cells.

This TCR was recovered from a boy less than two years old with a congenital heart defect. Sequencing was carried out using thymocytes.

CDR3 in DNA: TGTGCCAGCAGCCCGCGACAGGGTAACACTGAAGCTTTCTTT. It codes for CASSPRQGNTEAFF. The chain carries TRBV7-9 and TRBJ1-1; TRBD1 matches at 7 bases. V was clipped by 5 bases and J by 2 bases; unmatched bases: 5. CDR1 and CDR2 from the germline V gene are SEHNR and FQNEAQ (reference sequence). The CDR3 contains 14 residues.